This T cell receptor beta chain was captured in a study of T cells after yellow fever vaccination. TCRdb passed the 5' RACE reads through MiXCR, listing each CDR3 protein once. The table shows about 500,000 distinct CDR3 sequences, with around a sixth occurring only once. Sequenced here: PBMCs, sampled 5 to 6 days after the first yellow fever vaccination. This sequence originates from a man younger than 35 who received the YFV17D yellow fever vaccine.

CDR3 in DNA: TGTGCCAGCAGCGTAGGGGGCGGACTTAATGAAAAACTGTTTTTT. Translation gives CASSVGGGLNEKLFF. J is TRBJ1-4 and V is TRBV9; possibly TRBD1 for D (5 bases). CDR1 and CDR2 (germline): SGDLS, YYNGEE. The CDR3 covers 15 residues. V was cut by 0 bases and J by 4 bases, with 10 bases left in between.